This TCR beta chain was sequenced in a study of shared clonotypes between healthy human individuals. Study results and caveats: Despite large depth, sorted-subset datasets appeared incompletely sequenced.

Germline V gene data show CDR1 as MDHEN and CDR2 as SYDVKM. V shed 6 bases, J shed 3 bases, and the junction held 1 base outside the gene matches. The CDR3 is 12 residues long. This clone appeared once. The antigen remains undetermined. Measured with immunoSEQ multiplex PCR; TCRdb has only the in-frame clones, and not every one. The sample has around 1.5 million clones, 98% seen once. The clonotype originates from a young man in good health. Sequenced: naive CD4+ T cells sorted from blood. As for subset: CD45RA+ positively selected. The gene calls are TRBV28 and TRBJ2-7; 8 nucleotides match TRBD2. The CDR3 sequence is CASRAGGYEQYF. As DNA, the CDR3 is TGTGCCAGCAGGGCGGGGGGCTACGAGCAGTACTTC.